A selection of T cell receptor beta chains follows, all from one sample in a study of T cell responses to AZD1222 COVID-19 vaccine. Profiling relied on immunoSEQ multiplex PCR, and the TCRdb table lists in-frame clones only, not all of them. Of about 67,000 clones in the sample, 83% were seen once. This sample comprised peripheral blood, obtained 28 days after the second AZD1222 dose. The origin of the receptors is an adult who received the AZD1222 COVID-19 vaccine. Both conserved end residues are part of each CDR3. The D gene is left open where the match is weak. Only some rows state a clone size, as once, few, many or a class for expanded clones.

CDR3nt: TGTGCCAGCAGCTTAGCAGGGGGGACAGGGAACTATGGCTACACCTTC; CDR3aa: CASSLAGGTGNYGYTF; abundance: .; j_gene: TRBJ1-2; d_gene: TRBD1; v_gene: TRBV7-2
CDR3nt: TGTGCCAGCAGCCCACAGGGTCCCCTCACTGAAGCTTTCTTT; CDR3aa: CASSPQGPLTEAFF; abundance: .; j_gene: TRBJ1-1; d_gene: .; v_gene: TRBV5-4
CDR3nt: TGTGCCAGCAGCTTAGCGGCAGCGAATTCTCAGCCCCAGCATTTT; CDR3aa: CASSLAAANSQPQHF; abundance: .; j_gene: TRBJ1-5; d_gene: .; v_gene: TRBV7-2
CDR3nt: TGTGCCAGCAGTGAGATTGACGGTATGGCGTACGAGCAGTACTTC; CDR3aa: CASSEIDGMAYEQYF; abundance: .; j_gene: TRBJ2-7; d_gene: .; v_gene: TRBV25-1
CDR3nt: TGTGCCACCAGTGATGCCTCAGGGACCCATTCCCTCTATGGCTACACCTTC; CDR3aa: CATSDASGTHSLYGYTF; abundance: .; j_gene: TRBJ1-2; d_gene: .; v_gene: TRBV24-1
CDR3nt: TGTGCCAGCAGTCCCGGGACAGGGTACCAGCCCCAGCATTTT; CDR3aa: CASSPGTGYQPQHF; abundance: .; j_gene: TRBJ1-5; d_gene: TRBD1; v_gene: TRBV6-6
CDR3nt: TGTGCCAGCTCACCGAATACAGGCGGCCTCTCTGGAAACACCATATATTTT; CDR3aa: CASSPNTGGLSGNTIYF; abundance: .; j_gene: TRBJ1-3; d_gene: .; v_gene: TRBV18
CDR3nt: TGTGCCAGCAGCTCGGACAGGCTAAGCTACACCTTC; CDR3aa: CASSSDRLSYTF; abundance: .; j_gene: TRBJ1-2; d_gene: TRBD1; v_gene: TRBV5-5
CDR3nt: TGTGCCAGCAGTTTATCGCGGGGGACAGGGGGCGTCTATGGCTACACCTTC; CDR3aa: CASSLSRGTGGVYGYTF; abundance: .; j_gene: TRBJ1-2; d_gene: TRBD1; v_gene: TRBV27
CDR3nt: TGTGCCTGGAGTGATGGGGCAACTAGCAATCAGCCCCAGCATTTT; CDR3aa: CAWSDGATSNQPQHF; abundance: .; j_gene: TRBJ1-5; d_gene: .; v_gene: TRBV30
CDR3nt: TGTGCCAGCGGCCGGGGGGGACCCTACGAGCAGTACTTC; CDR3aa: CASGRGGPYEQYF; abundance: .; j_gene: TRBJ2-7; d_gene: TRBD2; v_gene: TRBV6-2/TRBV6-3
CDR3nt: TGTGCCAGCTCACCCTCCATACCCGAATTCAATGAGCAGTTCTTC; CDR3aa: CASSPSIPEFNEQFF; abundance: .; j_gene: TRBJ2-1; d_gene: .; v_gene: TRBV18
CDR3nt: TGTGCCAGCAGCGCGAGGACAGCCTCTAACTATGGCTACACCTTC; CDR3aa: CASSARTASNYGYTF; abundance: .; j_gene: TRBJ1-2; d_gene: .; v_gene: TRBV9
CDR3nt: TGTGCCAGCAGCTTAACGGTGGGGGATCAGCCCCAGCATTTT; CDR3aa: CASSLTVGDQPQHF; abundance: few; j_gene: TRBJ1-5; d_gene: .; v_gene: TRBV7-9
CDR3nt: TGTGCCAGCAGCTCGTCGGATTTCACTGAAGCTTTCTTT; CDR3aa: CASSSSDFTEAFF; abundance: .; j_gene: TRBJ1-1; d_gene: .; v_gene: TRBV5-4
CDR3nt: TGTGCCAGCAGCGTAAGGTCGGGCATGAACACTGAAGCTTTCTTT; CDR3aa: CASSVRSGMNTEAFF; abundance: .; j_gene: TRBJ1-1; d_gene: .; v_gene: TRBV9
CDR3nt: TGTGCCAGCAGTAAGGACTTTTCTTCTAACTATGGCTACACCTTC; CDR3aa: CASSKDFSSNYGYTF; abundance: .; j_gene: TRBJ1-2; d_gene: .; v_gene: TRBV2
CDR3nt: TGCGCCAGCAGTGATGCCGGGACTAGCGGGGGCAATGAGCAGTTCTTC; CDR3aa: CASSDAGTSGGNEQFF; abundance: .; j_gene: TRBJ2-1; d_gene: TRBD2; v_gene: TRBV10-1
CDR3nt: TGTGCCAGCAGCCAGCGGAGGGGCGGGGGAAACACCTTC; CDR3aa: CASSQRRGGGNTF; abundance: .; j_gene: TRBJ1-2; d_gene: .; v_gene: TRBV3-1/TRBV3-2
CDR3nt: TGTGCCAGTAGTATTGAGGGGGGTAAAGAGACCCAGTACTTC; CDR3aa: CASSIEGGKETQYF; abundance: .; j_gene: TRBJ2-5; d_gene: .; v_gene: TRBV19
CDR3nt: TGTGCCAGCAGCTTAGATTCAGGGCCAAACTATGGCTACACCTTC; CDR3aa: CASSLDSGPNYGYTF; abundance: .; j_gene: TRBJ1-2; d_gene: .; v_gene: TRBV7-2
CDR3nt: TGTGCCAGCTCACCGATGGGACAGGGAAATGAAAAACTGTTTTTT; CDR3aa: CASSPMGQGNEKLFF; abundance: .; j_gene: TRBJ1-4; d_gene: TRBD1; v_gene: TRBV18